This T cell receptor (beta chain) originates from a study of Graves' ophthalmopathy and Graves' hyperthyroidism. RNA served as the template for amplifying TCR beta CDR3 regions. An opening RT-PCR round employed HTBI primers and preceded a second-round multiplex PCR. A single record per CDR3 protein comes from TCRdb applying MiXCR to the multiplex PCR reads. Here the sample spans about 600,000 distinct CDR3 sequences, approximately 37% being singletons. Regarding this clonotype: At one boundary the junction diverges from the germline segment, which might be a read error.

This CDR3 comprises 12 residues. Germline CDR1 and CDR2: SNHLY and FYNNEI. Excluded: other autoimmune disease, uncontrolled infection, pregnancy or lactation. The gene calls are TRBV2 and TRBJ2-6; D call uncertain. The receptor comes from an adult man with Graves' hyperthyroidism. Sequences were obtained from peripheral blood or thyroid tissue (not recorded which). CDR3 protein: CASNKAVNTEAF. The CDR3 nucleotides read TGTGCCAGCAACAAGGCAGTGAACACTGAAGCTTTC.